Described below is a single TCR beta chain sequence and its context. The antigen remains undetermined. V was trimmed by 3 bases and J by 0 bases, leaving 12 bases between them. The length of the CDR3 is 16 residues. The germline CDR1 and CDR2 sequences are LNHDA and SQIVND (reference sequence). The entry originates in a study of cytomegalovirus exposure and HLA in healthy donors. Study observations and caveats: A classifier reportedly called cytomegalovirus status with high sensitivity and specificity. The tendency of first-cohort TCR clusters to co-occur in the roughly 130 validation repertoires emerged from a later analysis. The investigators catalogued 150 to 200 TCR beta chains as cytomegalovirus-associated.

Sequencing used immunoSEQ multiplex PCR; TCRdb keeps in-frame clones, though not all of them. The table includes approximately 160,000 clones, about 90% detected once. The chain joins TRBV19 to TRBJ1-5; D is unresolved. The clonotype comes from a woman aged 18-29 years in good health and CMV-seropositive. The sequenced sample consisted of PBMCs. CDR3 in amino acids: CASSMAAAYSNQPQHF. CDR3 in DNA: TGTGCCAGTAGTATGGCGGCAGCGTATAGCAATCAGCCCCAGCATTTT.